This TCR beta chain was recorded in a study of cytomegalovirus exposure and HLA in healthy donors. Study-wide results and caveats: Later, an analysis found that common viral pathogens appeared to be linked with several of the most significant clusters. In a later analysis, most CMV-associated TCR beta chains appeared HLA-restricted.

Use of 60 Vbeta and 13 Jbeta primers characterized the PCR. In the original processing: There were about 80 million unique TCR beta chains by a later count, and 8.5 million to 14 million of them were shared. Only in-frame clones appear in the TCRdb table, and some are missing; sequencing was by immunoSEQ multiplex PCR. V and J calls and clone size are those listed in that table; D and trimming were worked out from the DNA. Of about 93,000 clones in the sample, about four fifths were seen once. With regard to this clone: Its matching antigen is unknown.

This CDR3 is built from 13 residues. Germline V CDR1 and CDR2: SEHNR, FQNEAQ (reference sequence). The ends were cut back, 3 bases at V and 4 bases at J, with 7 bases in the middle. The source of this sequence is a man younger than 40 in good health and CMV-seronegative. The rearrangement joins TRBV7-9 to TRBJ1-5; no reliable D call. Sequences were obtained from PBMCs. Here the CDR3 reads CASSLPGNQPQHF. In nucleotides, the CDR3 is TGTGCCAGCAGCTTGCCGGGGAATCAGCCCCAGCATTTT.